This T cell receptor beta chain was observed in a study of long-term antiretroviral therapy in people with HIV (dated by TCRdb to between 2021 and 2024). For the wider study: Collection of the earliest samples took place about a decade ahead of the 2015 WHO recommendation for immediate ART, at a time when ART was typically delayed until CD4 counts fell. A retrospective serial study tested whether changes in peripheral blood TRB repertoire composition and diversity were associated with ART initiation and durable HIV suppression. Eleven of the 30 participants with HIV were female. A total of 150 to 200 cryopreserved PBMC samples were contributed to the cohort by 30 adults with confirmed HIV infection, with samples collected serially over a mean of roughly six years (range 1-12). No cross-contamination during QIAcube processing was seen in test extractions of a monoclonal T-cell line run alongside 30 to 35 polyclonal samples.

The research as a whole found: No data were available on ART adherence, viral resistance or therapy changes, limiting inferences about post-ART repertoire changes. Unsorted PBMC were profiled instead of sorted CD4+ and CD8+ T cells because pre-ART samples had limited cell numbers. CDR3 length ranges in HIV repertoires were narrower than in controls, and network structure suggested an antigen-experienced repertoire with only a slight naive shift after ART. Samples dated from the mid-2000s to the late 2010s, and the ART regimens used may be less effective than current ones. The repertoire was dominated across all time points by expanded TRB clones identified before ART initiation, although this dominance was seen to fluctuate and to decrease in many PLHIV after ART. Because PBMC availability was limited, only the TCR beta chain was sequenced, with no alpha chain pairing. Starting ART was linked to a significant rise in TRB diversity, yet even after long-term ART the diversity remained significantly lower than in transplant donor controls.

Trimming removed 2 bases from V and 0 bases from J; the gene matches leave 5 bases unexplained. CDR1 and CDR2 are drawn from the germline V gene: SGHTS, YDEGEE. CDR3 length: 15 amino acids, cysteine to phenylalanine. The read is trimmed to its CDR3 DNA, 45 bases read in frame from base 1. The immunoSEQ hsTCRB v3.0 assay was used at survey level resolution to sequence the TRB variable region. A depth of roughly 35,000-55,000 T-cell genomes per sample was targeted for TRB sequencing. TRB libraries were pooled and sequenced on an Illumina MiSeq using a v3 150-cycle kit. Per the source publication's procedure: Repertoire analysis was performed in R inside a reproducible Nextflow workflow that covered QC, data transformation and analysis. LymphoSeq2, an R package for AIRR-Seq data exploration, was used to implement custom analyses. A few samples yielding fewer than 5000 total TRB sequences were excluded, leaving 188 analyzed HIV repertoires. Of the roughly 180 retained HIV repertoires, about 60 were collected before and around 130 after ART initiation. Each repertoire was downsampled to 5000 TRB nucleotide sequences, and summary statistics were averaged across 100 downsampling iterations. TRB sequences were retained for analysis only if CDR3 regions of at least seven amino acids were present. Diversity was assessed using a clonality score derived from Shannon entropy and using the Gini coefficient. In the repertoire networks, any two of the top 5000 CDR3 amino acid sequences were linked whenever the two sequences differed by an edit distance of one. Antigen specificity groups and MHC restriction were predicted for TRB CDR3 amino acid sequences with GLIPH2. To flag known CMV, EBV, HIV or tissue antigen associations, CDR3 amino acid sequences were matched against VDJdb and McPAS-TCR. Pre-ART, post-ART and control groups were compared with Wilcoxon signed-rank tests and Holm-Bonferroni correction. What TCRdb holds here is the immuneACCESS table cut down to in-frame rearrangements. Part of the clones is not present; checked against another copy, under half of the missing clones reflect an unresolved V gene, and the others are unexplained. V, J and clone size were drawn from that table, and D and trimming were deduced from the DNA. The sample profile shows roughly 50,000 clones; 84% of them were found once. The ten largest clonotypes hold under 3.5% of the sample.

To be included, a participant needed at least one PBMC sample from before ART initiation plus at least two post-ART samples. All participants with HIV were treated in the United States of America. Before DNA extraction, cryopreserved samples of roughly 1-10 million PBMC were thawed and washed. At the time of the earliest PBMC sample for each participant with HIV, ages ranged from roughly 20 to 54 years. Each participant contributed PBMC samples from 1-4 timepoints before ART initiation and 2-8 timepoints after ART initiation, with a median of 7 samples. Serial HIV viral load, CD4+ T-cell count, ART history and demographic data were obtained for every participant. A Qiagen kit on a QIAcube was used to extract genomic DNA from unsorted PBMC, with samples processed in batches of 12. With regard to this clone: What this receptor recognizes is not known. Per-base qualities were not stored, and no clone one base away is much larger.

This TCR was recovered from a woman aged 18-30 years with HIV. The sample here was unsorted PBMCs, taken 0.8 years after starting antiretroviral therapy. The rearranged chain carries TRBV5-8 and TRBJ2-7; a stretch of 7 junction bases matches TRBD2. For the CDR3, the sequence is CASSFDASGSYEQYF. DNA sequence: TGTGCCAGCAGCTTCGACGCTAGCGGCTCCTACGAGCAGTACTTC. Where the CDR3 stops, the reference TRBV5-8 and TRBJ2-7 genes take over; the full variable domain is EAGVTQSPTHLIKTRGQQATLRCSPISGHTSVYWYQQALGLGLQFLLWYDEGEERNRGNFPPRFSGRQFPNYSSELNVNALELEDSALYLCASSFDASGSYEQYFGPGTRLTVT.